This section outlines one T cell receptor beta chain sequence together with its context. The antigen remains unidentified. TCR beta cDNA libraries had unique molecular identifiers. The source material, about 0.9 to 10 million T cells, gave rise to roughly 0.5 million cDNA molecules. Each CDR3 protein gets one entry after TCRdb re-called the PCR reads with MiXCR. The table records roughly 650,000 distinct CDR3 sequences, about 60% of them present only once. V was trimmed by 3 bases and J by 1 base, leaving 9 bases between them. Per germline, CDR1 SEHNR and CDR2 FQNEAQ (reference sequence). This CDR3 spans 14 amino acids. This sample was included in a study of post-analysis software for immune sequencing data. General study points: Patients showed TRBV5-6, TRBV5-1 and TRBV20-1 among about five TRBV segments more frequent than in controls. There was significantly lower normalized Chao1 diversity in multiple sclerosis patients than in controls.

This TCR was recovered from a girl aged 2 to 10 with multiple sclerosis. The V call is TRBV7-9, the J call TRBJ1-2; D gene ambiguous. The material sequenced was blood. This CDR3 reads CASSFGRVNYGYTF. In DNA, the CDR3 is TGTGCCAGCAGCTTCGGTCGGGTTAACTATGGCTACACCTTC.